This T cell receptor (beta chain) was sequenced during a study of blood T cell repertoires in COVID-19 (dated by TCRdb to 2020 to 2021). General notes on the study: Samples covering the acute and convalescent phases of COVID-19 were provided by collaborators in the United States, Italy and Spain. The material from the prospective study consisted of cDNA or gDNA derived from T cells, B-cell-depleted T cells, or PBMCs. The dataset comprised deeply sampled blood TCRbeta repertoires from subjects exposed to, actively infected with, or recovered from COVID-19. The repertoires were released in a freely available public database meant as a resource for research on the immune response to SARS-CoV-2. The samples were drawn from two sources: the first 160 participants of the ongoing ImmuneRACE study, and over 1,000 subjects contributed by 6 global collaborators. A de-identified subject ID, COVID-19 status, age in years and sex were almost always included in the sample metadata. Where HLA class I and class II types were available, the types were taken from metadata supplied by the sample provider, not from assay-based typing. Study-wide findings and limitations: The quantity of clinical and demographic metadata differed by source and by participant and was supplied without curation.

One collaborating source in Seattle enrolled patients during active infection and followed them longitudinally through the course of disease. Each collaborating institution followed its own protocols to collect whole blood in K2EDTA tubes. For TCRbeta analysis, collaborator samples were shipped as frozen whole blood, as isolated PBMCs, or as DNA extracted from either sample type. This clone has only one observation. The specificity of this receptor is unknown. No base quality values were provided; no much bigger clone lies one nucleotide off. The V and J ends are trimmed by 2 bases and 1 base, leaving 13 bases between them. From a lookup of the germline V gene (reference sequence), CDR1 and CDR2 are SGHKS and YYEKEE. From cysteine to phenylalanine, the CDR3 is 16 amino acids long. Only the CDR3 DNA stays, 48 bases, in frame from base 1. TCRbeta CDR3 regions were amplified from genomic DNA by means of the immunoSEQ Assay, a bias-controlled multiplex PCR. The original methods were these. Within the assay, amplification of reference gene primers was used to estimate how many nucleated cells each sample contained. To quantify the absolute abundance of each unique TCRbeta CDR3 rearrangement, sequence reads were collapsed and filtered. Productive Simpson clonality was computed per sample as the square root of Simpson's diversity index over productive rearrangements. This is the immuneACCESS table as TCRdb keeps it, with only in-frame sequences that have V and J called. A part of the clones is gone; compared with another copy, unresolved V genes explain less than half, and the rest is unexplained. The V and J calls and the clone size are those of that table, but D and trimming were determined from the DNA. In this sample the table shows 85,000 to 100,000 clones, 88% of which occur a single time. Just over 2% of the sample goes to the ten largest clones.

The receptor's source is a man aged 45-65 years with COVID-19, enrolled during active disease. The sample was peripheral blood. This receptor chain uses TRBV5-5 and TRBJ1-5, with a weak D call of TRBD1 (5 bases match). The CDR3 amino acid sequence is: CASSLDRPRSNQPQHF. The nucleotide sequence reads TGTGCCAGCAGCTTAGACAGACCCAGAAGCAATCAGCCCCAGCATTTT.